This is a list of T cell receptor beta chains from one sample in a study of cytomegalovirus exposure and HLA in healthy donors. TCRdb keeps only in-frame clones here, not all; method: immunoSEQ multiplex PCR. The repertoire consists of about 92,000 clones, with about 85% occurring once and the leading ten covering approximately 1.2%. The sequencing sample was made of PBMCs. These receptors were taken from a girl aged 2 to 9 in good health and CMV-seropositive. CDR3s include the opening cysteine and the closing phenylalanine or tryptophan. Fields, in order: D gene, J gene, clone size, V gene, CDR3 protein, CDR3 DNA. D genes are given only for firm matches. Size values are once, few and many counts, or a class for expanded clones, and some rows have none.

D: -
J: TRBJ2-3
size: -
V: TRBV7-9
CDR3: CASSFPSGVTQYF
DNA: TGTGCCAGCAGCTTCCCCTCCGGGGTTACGCAGTATTTT

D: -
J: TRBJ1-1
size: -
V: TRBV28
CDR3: CATKPDGGQRRAFF
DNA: TGTGCCACCAAACCCGATGGGGGCCAAAGGAGAGCTTTCTTT

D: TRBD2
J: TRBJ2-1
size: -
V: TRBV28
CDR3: CASSLAAGGPRASGNEQFF
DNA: TGTGCCAGCAGTTTAGCAGCGGGAGGGCCCAGGGCCAGTGGAAATGAGCAGTTCTTC

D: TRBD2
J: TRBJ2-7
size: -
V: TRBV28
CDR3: CASIGLAGYEQYF
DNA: TGTGCCAGCATAGGACTAGCGGGCTACGAGCAGTACTTC

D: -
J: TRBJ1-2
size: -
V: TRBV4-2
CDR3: CASSQEVSGGRGYTF
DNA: TGTGCCAGCAGCCAAGAAGTTTCCGGGGGAAGGGGCTACACCTTC

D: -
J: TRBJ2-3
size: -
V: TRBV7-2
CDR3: CASSRTQGDTQYF
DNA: TGTGCCAGCAGCAGAACCCAGGGAGATACGCAGTATTTT

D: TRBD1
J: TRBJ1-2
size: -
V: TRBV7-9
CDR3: CASSLTLGTAYGYTF
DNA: TGTGCCAGCAGCTTAACCCTTGGGACAGCCTATGGCTACACCTTC

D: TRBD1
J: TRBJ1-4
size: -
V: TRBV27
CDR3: CASRGWTGDEKLFF
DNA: TGTGCCAGCAGAGGGTGGACAGGGGATGAAAAACTGTTTTTT

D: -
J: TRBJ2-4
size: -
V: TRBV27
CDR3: CASSSIGHDKNIQYF
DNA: TGTGCCAGCAGCTCCATTGGACACGACAAAAACATTCAGTACTTC

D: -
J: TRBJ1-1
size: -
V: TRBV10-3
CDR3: CAISESVSVRAAFF
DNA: TGTGCCATCAGTGAGTCGGTCTCCGTTCGAGCAGCTTTCTTT

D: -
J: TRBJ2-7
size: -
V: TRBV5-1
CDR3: CASSLAGLNSYEQYF
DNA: TGCGCCAGCAGCTTGGCAGGGCTAAACTCCTACGAGCAGTACTTC

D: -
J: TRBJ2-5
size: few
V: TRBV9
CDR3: CASSPQGIWETQYF
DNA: TGTGCCAGCAGCCCTCAGGGGATTTGGGAGACCCAGTACTTC

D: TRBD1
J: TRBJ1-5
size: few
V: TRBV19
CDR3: CASCVQGTGPQHF
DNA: TGTGCCAGTTGTGTACAGGGGACTGGGCCCCAGCATTTT

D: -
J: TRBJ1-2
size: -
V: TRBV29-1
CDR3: CSVESREGPGYTF
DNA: TGCAGCGTTGAAAGTAGGGAGGGACCCGGCTACACCTTC

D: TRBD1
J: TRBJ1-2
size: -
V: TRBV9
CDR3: CASSETTGNLDYGYTF
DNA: TGTGCCAGCAGCGAAACGACAGGGAATCTCGACTATGGCTACACCTTC

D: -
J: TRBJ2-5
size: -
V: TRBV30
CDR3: CAWSRGAGSGETQYF
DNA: TGTGCCTGGAGTCGTGGTGCGGGCTCTGGAGAGACCCAGTACTTC

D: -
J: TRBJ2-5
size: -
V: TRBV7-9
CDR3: CASSLSQALETQYF
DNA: TGTGCCAGCAGCTTGAGCCAGGCCCTAGAGACCCAGTACTTC

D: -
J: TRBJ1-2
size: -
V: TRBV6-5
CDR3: CASSYGQFDGYTF
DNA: TGTGCCAGCAGTTACGGACAGTTTGATGGCTACACCTTC

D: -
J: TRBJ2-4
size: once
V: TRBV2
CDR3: CASSGTGILAKNIQYF
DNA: TGTGCCAGCAGTGGTACAGGGATCCTAGCCAAAAACATTCAGTACTTC

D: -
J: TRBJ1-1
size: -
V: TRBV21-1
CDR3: CASSPGGVRGTEAFF
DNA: TGTGCCAGCAGTCCTGGGGGGGTCCGGGGCACTGAAGCTTTCTTT

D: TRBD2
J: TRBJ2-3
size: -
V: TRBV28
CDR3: CASTILAGAADTQYF
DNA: TGTGCCAGCACCATCCTAGCGGGAGCCGCAGATACGCAGTATTTT

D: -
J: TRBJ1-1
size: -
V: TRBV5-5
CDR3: CASSLTYSQTEAFF
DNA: TGTGCCAGCAGCTTGACGTACAGTCAAACTGAAGCTTTCTTT

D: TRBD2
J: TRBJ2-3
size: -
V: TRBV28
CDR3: CASSPRRGLAITDTQYF
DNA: TGTGCCAGCAGCCCCCGACGCGGACTAGCCATCACAGATACGCAGTATTTT

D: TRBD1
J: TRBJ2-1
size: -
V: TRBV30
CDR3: CAWSRQGWNARHEQFF
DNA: TGTGCCTGGAGTAGACAGGGCTGGAACGCTAGGCATGAGCAGTTCTTC

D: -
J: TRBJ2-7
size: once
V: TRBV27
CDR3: CASSFRDTYEQYF
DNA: TGTGCCAGCAGTTTCCGGGACACCTACGAGCAGTACTTC

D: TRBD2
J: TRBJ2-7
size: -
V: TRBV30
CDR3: CAWRLAGGPSYEQYF
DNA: TGTGCCTGGAGGCTAGCGGGAGGGCCCTCCTACGAGCAGTACTTC

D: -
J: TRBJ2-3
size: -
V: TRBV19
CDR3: CASTGSGVSTDTQYF
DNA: TGTGCCAGTACCGGTAGCGGAGTGAGCACAGATACGCAGTATTTT

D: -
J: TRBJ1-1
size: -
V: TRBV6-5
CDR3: CASSYTGKAFF
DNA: TGTGCCAGCAGTTATACGGGGAAAGCTTTCTTT

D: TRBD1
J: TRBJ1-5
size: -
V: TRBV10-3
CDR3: CAISEGQGSKPQHF
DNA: TGTGCCATCAGTGAGGGACAGGGTAGCAAGCCCCAGCATTTT

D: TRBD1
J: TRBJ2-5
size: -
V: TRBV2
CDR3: CASKSGTGKETQYF
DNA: TGTGCCAGCAAATCCGGGACAGGGAAAGAGACCCAGTACTTC

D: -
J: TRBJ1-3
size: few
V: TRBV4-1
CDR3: CASSQAWQIGNTIYF
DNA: TGCGCCAGCAGCCAAGCATGGCAGATTGGAAACACCATATATTTT

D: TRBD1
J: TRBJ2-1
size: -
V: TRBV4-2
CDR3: CASSQEEQGRNEQFF
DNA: TGTGCCAGCAGCCAAGAGGAACAGGGGAGAAATGAGCAGTTCTTC

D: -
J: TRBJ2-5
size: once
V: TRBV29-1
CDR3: CSVAYQETQYF
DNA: TGCAGCGTTGCCTACCAAGAGACCCAGTACTTC

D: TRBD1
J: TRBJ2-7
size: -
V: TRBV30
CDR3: CAWRGTGGANEQYF
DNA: TGTGCCTGGAGGGGGACAGGGGGCGCGAACGAGCAGTACTTC

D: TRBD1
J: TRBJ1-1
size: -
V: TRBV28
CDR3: CASRKTGSNTEAFF
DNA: TGTGCCAGCAGGAAGACAGGGTCGAACACTGAAGCTTTCTTT

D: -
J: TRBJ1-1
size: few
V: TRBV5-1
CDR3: CASSQSQGEAFF
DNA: TGCGCCAGCAGCCAATCACAGGGTGAAGCTTTCTTT

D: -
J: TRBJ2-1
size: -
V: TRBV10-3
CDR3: CAISDINEQFF
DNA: TGTGCCATCAGTGACATCAATGAGCAGTTCTTC

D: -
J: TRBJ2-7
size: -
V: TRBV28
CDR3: CASGDSYEQYF
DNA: TGTGCTTCTGGAGACTCCTACGAGCAGTACTTC

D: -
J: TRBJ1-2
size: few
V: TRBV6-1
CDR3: CASSEGWGGGYTF
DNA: TGTGCCAGCAGTGAAGGGTGGGGGGGAGGCTACACCTTC

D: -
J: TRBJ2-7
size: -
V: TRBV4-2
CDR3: CASSQVPGGGSYEQYF
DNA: TGTGCCAGCAGCCAAGTTCCAGGGGGAGGCTCCTACGAGCAGTACTTC

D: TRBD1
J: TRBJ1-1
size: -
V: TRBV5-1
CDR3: CASSSGTGGWNTEAFF
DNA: TGCGCCAGCAGCTCCGGGACAGGGGGCTGGAACACTGAAGCTTTCTTT

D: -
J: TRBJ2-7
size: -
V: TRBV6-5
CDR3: CASSPGPGEQYF
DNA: TGTGCCAGCAGTCCCGGTCCGGGCGAGCAGTACTTC

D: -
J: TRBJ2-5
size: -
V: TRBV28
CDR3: CASSSFRERGETQYF
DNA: TGTGCCAGCAGTTCATTTCGGGAGAGAGGAGAGACCCAGTACTTC

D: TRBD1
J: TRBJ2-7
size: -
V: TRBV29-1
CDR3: CSVGGGQGAYEQYF
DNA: TGCAGCGTGGGGGGGGGACAGGGGGCCTACGAGCAGTACTTC

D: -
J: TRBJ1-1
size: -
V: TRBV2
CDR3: CASSDRIAGDTEAFF
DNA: TGTGCCAGCAGTGATCGTATTGCGGGAGACACTGAAGCTTTCTTT

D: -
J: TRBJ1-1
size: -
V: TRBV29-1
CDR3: CSVSRAGDTEAFF
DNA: TGCAGCGTTTCACGAGCGGGGGACACTGAAGCTTTCTTT

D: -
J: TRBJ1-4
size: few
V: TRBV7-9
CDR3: CASRSATNEKLFF
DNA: TGTGCCAGTCGGAGTGCAACTAATGAAAAACTGTTTTTT

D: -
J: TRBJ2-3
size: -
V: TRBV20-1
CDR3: CSASIADTQYF
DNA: TGCAGTGCTAGCATTGCAGATACGCAGTATTTT

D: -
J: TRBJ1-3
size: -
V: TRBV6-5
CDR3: CASSYSRVSGNTIYF
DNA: TGTGCCAGCAGTTACTCCCGCGTCTCTGGAAACACCATATATTTT

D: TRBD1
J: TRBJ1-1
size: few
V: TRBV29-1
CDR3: CSVVTGGNTEAFF
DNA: TGCAGCGTTGTAACAGGGGGGAACACTGAAGCTTTCTTT